The source of this TCR beta chain is a study of blood T cell repertoires in COVID-19. As for the study in general: Donors in the United States, Italy and Spain gave samples during acute or convalescent COVID-19. PBMCs, B-cell-depleted T cells, or T cells provided the cDNA or gDNA that made up the material.

In its sample, this clone was seen a few times. From germline, CDR1 is SGHDT and CDR2 YYEEEE. The CDR3 contains 13 residues. The V gene lost 2 bases and the J gene lost 3 bases, with 9 bases spanning the gap. In the source study's methods: Amplification of reference gene primers was used by the study to estimate nucleated cell counts. The table came from immunoSEQ multiplex PCR; TCRdb's copy has only in-frame clones and leaves some out. V and J calls and clone size come straight from that table; D and trimming were deduced from the DNA. The repertoire holds over 75,000 clones, with almost 85% as singletons.

The rearrangement joins TRBV5-6 to TRBJ2-7; D is ambiguous. This clonotype was obtained from a woman older than 75 with acute or convalescent COVID-19. Sample: peripheral blood. CDR3 region: CASSFISYYEQYF. In DNA, the CDR3 is TGTGCCAGCAGCTTCATCAGTTACTACGAGCAGTACTTC.